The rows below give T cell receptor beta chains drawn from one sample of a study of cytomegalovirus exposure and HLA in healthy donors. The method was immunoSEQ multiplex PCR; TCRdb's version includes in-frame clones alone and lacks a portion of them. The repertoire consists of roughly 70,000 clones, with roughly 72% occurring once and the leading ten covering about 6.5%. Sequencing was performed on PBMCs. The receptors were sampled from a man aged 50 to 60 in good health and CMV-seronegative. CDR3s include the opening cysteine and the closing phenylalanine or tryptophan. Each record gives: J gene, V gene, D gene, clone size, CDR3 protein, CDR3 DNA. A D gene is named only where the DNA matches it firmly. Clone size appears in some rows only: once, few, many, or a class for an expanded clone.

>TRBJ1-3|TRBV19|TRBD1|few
CASTRTGYTGNTIYF
TGTGCCAGTACCAGGACAGGGTACACTGGAAACACCATATATTTT
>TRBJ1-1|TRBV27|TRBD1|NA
CASSSRTGKRDTEAFF
TGTGCCAGCAGTTCTCGGACAGGGAAGCGGGACACTGAAGCTTTCTTT
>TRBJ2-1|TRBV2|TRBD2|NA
CASSDNTGTSGRAMDEQFF
TGTGCCAGCAGCGACAATACCGGGACTAGCGGGAGGGCCATGGATGAGCAGTTCTTC
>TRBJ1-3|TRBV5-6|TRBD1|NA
CASSRRGQGISGNTIYF
TGTGCCAGCAGTCGCAGGGGGCAGGGGATCTCTGGAAACACCATATATTTT
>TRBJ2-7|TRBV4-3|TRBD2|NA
CASSQDVGGPGLAYEQYF
TGCGCCAGCAGCCAAGACGTGGGGGGGCCGGGACTAGCCTACGAGCAGTACTTC
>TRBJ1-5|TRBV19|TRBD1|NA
CASSEGTGSQPQHF
TGTGCCAGTAGTGAGGGGACAGGGAGTCAGCCCCAGCATTTT
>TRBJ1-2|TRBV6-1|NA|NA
CASSEWANGGYTF
TGTGCCAGCAGTGAATGGGCCAATGGGGGCTACACCTTC
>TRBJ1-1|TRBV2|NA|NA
CATHGNRASNTEAFF
TGTGCCACCCATGGCAACAGGGCGTCCAACACTGAAGCTTTCTTT
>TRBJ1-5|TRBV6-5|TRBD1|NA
CASREGTVDQPQHF
TGTGCCAGCAGAGAAGGGACAGTAGATCAGCCCCAGCATTTT
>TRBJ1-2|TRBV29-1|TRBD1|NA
CSVVTLTGAAGKGYTF
TGCAGCGTGGTTACTCTAACAGGGGCCGCTGGGAAGGGCTACACCTTC
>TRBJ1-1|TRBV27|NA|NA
CASSWHAQGNTEAFF
TGTGCCAGCAGTTGGCATGCGCAGGGAAACACTGAAGCTTTCTTT
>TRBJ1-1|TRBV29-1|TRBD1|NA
CSGRLLPGGQGNPFF
TGCAGCGGAAGACTTTTACCTGGAGGACAGGGGAACCCTTTCTTT
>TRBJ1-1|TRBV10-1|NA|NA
CASSDRWNTEAFF
TGCGCCAGCAGTGACAGGTGGAACACTGAAGCTTTCTTT
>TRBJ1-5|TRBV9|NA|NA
CASSVDPGTNQPQHF
TGTGCCAGCAGCGTAGATCCGGGAACGAATCAGCCCCAGCATTTT
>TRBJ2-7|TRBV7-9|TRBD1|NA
CASSADRVSAYEQYF
TGTGCCAGCAGCGCGGACAGGGTTAGCGCCTACGAGCAGTACTTC
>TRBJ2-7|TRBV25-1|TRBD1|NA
CASSELETGVYEQYF
TGTGCCAGCAGTGAACTTGAGACAGGGGTCTACGAGCAGTACTTC
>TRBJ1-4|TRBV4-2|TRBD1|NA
CASSPGTGGNEKLFF
TGTGCCAGCAGCCCCGGGACAGGGGGGAATGAAAAACTGTTTTTT
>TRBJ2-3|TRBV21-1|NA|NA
CASSNGRSGTSGRAAYTQYF
TGTGCCAGCAGCAATGGGAGATCCGGGACTAGCGGGAGGGCCGCGTATACGCAGTATTTT
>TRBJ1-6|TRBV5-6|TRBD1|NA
CASSFRTGVVSPLHF
TGTGCCAGCAGCTTCCGAACAGGGGTCGTATCACCCCTCCACTTT
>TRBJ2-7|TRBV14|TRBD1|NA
CASSLGQALYEQYF
TGTGCCAGCAGTTTAGGACAGGCCCTCTACGAGCAGTACTTC
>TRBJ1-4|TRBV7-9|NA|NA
CASSPPESKLFF
TGTGCCAGCAGCCCCCCGGAGTCGAAACTGTTTTTT
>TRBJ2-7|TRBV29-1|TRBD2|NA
CSVTALAGAMYEQYF
TGCAGCGTGACTGCCCTAGCGGGAGCGATGTACGAGCAGTACTTC
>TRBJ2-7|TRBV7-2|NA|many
CASRGGPIEQYF
TGTGCCAGCAGGGGGGGGCCGATCGAGCAGTACTTC
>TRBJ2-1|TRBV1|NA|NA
CTSSQEGPGGPWNEQFF
TGCACCAGCAGCCAAGAGGGACCGGGGGGCCCCTGGAATGAGCAGTTCTTC
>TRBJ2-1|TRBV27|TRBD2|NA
CASSWSGRATEQFF
TGTGCCAGCAGTTGGAGCGGGAGGGCCACTGAGCAGTTCTTC
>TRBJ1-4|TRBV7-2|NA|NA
CASRAGLTNEKLFF
TGTGCCAGCAGAGCTGGTTTAACTAATGAAAAACTGTTTTTT
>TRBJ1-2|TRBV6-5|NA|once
CASRPTGIYGYTF
TGTGCCAGCAGGCCAACAGGGATCTATGGCTACACCTTC
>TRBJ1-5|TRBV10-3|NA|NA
CAISGRDNEPQHF
TGTGCCATCAGTGGACGGGACAATGAGCCCCAGCATTTT
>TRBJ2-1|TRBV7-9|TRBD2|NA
CASSRIAGALLNEQFF
TGTGCCAGCAGCCGGATAGCGGGGGCCCTGTTAAATGAGCAGTTCTTC
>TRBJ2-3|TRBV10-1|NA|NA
CASSESPGHTDTQYF
TGCGCCAGCAGTGAGTCACCAGGGCACACAGATACGCAGTATTTT
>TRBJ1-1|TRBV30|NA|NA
CAWSDREAFF
TGTGCCTGGAGTGACAGAGAAGCTTTCTTT
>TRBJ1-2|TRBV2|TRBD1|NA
CASRSQQGASGGYTF
TGTGCCAGCAGGTCACAACAGGGGGCTAGTGGTGGCTACACCTTC
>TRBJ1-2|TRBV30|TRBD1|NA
CAWSSGTGDGYTF
TGTGCCTGGAGTAGCGGGACAGGGGACGGCTACACCTTC
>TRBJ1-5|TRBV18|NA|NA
CASSPTAPGNQPQHF
TGTGCCAGCTCACCGACAGCGCCAGGTAATCAGCCCCAGCATTTT
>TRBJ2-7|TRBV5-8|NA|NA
CASAGTNSYEQYF
TGTGCCAGCGCCGGGACAAACTCCTACGAGCAGTACTTC
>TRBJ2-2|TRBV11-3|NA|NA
CASSPRLTANTGELFF
TGTGCCAGCAGCCCCCGACTGACTGCGAACACCGGGGAGCTGTTTTTT
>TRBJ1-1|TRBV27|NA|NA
CASSLSVMNTEAFF
TGTGCCAGCAGTTTGAGCGTCATGAACACTGAAGCTTTCTTT
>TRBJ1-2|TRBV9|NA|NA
CASSVDGGNLWGYTF
TGTGCCAGCAGCGTAGATGGAGGGAATCTATGGGGCTACACCTTC
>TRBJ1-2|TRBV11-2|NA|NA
CASSMQGSRYGYTF
TGTGCCAGCAGCATGCAGGGCTCGCGGTATGGCTACACCTTC
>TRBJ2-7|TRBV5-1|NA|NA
CASSLVGGYEQYF
TGCGCCAGCAGCTTGGTGGGGGGCTACGAGCAGTACTTC
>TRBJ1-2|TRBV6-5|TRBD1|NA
CASSSRDQGDYGYTF
TGTGCCAGCAGTTCCCGGGATCAGGGGGACTATGGCTACACCTTC
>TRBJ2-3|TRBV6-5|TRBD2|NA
CASRLTSVNTDTQYF
TGTGCCAGCAGACTCACTAGCGTTAACACAGATACGCAGTATTTT
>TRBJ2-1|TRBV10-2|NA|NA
CASSDVTTRTDFF
TGCGCCAGCAGTGATGTGACGACTAGGACGGATTTCTTC
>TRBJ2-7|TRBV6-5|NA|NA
CASSREGYEQYF
TGTGCCAGCAGTCGAGAGGGTTACGAGCAGTACTTC
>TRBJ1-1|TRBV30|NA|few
CAWILQLGQPEAFF
TGTGCCTGGATTCTTCAATTAGGACAACCTGAAGCTTTCTTT
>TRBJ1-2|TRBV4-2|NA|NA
CASSGGVGYGYTF
TGTGCCAGCAGCGGAGGGGTGGGCTATGGCTACACCTTC
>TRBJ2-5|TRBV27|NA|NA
CASTLWEGARETQYF
TGTGCCAGCACCCTGTGGGAAGGGGCAAGGGAGACCCAGTACTTC
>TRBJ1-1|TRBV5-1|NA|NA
CASSLFGHLNTEAFF
TGCGCCAGCAGCTTGTTCGGACACCTGAACACTGAAGCTTTCTTT
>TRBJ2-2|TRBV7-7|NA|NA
CASSMNAAGELFF
TGTGCTAGCAGCATGAACGCGGCCGGGGAGCTGTTTTTT
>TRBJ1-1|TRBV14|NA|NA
CASSQSVNTEAFF
TGTGCCAGCAGCCAATCTGTTAACACTGAAGCTTTCTTT
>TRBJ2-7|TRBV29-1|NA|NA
CSVGSFGYEQYF
TGCAGCGTTGGCTCTTTCGGGTACGAGCAGTACTTC
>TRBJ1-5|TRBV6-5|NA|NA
CASSPRTGNQPQHF
TGTGCCAGCAGTCCGCGGACAGGCAATCAGCCCCAGCATTTT
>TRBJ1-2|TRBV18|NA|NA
CASSPRDISYGYTF
TGTGCCAGCTCGCCTCGTGACATCAGCTATGGCTACACCTTC
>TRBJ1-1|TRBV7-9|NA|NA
CASSLEQMNTEAFF
TGTGCCAGCAGCTTAGAACAGATGAACACTGAAGCTTTCTTT
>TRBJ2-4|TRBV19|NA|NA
CASSIRGRAKNIQYF
TGTGCCAGTAGTATCAGGGGTAGAGCCAAAAACATTCAGTACTTC